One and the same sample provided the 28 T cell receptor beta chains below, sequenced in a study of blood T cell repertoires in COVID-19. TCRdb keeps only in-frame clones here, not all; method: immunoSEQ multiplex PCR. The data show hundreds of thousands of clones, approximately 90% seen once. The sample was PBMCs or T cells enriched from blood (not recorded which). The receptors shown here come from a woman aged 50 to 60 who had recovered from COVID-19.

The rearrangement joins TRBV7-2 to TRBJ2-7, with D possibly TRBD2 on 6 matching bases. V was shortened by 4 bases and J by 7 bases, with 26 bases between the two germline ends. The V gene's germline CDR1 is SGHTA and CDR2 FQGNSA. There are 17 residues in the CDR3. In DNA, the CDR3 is TGTGCCAGCAGCTCAGCCCGTGGGGACTTCCCCCATTTAGAGCAGTACTTC. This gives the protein CASSSARGDFPHLEQYF.

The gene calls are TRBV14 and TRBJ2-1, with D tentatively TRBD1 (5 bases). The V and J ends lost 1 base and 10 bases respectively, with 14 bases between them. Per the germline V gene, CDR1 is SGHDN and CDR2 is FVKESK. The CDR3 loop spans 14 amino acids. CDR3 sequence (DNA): TGTGCCAGCAGCCAAGCCGTCAGGGTCGGCGAGCAGTTCTTC. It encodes CASSQAVRVGEQFF. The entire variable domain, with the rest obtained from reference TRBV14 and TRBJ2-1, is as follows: EAGVTQFPSHSVIEKGQTVTLRCDPISGHDNLYWYRRVMGKEIKFLLHFVKESKQDESGMPNNRFLAERTGGTYSTLKVQPAELEDSGVYFCASSQAVRVGEQFFGPGTRLTVL.

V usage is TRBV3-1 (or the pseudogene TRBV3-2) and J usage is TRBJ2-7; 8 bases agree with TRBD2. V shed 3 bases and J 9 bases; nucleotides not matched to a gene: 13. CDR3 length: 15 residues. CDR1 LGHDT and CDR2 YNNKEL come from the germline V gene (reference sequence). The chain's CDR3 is CASSHTSGSTGPQYF. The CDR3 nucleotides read TGTGCCAGCAGCCACACAAGCGGGAGCACAGGGCCGCAGTACTTC.

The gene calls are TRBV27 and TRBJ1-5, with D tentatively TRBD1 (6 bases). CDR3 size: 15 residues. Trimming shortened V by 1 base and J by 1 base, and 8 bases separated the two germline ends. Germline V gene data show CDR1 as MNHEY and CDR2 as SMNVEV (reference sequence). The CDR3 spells CASSLFGQSNQPQHF. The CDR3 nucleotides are TGTGCCAGCAGTTTATTCGGACAGAGCAATCAGCCCCAGCATTTT.

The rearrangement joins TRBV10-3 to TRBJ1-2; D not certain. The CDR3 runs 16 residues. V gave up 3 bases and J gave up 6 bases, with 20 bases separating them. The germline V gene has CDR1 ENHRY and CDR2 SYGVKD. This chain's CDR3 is CAISDPTRPAPDGYTF. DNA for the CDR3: TGTGCCATCAGTGACCCCACCAGGCCCGCACCTGATGGCTACACCTTC.

The CDR3 DNA sequence: TGCAGTGCTAGATCCACAGGGGAAGCTTTCTTT. This translates into CSARSTGEAFF. The V call is TRBV20-1, the J call TRBJ1-1; the D gene is possibly TRBD1 (6 bases). This CDR3 has 11 residues. The germline V gene encodes CDR1 DFQATT and CDR2 SNEGSKA (reference sequence). V gave up 2 bases and J gave up 8 bases, with 9 bases separating them.

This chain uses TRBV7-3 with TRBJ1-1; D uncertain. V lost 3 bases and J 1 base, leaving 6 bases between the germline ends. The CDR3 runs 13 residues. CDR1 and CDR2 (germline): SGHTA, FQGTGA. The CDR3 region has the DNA TGTGCCAGCAGCTTCTCAGGGAACACTGAAGCTTTCTTT. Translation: CASSFSGNTEAFF.

The CDR3 loop is CASSPRLTGELFF. Here the CDR3 DNA reads TGTGCCAGCAGTCCCCGACTTACCGGGGAGCTGTTTTTT. This chain connects TRBV2 to TRBJ2-2; D ambiguous. Trimming removed 5 bases at V and 5 bases at J, with 9 bases between. Germline V gene data show CDR1 as SNHLY and CDR2 as FYNNEI. The CDR3 is 13 amino acids. Supplemented by reference TRBV2 and TRBJ2-2, the full variable domain reads EPEVTQTPSHQVTQMGQEVILRCVPISNHLYFYWYRQILGQKVEFLVSFYNNEISEKSEIFDDQFSVERPDGSNFTLKIRSTKLEDSAMYFCASSPRLTGELFFGEGSRLTVL.

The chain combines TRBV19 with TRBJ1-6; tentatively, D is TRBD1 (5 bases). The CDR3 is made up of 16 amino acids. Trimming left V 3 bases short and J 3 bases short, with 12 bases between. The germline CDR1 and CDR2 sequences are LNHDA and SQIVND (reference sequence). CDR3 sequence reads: CASSMYRPDYNSPLHF. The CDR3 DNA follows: TGTGCCAGTAGTATGTACAGGCCCGACTATAATTCACCCCTCCACTTT.

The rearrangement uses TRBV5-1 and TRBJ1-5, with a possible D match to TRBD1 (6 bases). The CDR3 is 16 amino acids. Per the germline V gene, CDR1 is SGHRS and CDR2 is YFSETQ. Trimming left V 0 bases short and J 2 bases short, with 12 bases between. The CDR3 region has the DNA TGCGCCAGCAGCTTGGACAGGGCCGACGGCAATCAGCCCCAGCATTTT. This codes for CASSLDRADGNQPQHF.

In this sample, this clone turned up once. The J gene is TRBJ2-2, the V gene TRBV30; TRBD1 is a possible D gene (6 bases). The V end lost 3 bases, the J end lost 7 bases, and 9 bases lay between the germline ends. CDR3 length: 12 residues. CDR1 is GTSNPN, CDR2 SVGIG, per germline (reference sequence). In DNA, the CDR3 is TGTGCCTGGAGAACAGGGTTCGGGGAGCTGTTTTTT. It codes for CAWRTGFGELFF.

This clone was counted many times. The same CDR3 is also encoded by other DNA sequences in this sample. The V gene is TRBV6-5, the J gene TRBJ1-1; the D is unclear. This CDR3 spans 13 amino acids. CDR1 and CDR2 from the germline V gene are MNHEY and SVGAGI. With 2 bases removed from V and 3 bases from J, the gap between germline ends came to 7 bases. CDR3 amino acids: CASSYTGDTEAFF. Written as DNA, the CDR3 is TGTGCCAGCAGTTACACCGGGGACACTGAAGCTTTCTTT.

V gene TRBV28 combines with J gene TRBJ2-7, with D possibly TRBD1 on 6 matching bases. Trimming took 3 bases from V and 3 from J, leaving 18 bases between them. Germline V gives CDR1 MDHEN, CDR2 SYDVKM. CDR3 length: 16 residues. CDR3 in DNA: TGTGCCAGCAGTTTCTATCCAGGGGAAAGGATCTACGAGCAGTACTTC. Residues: CASSFYPGERIYEQYF. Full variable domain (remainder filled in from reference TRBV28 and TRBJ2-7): DVKVTQSSRYLVKRTGEKVFLECVQDMDHENMFWYRQDPGLGLRLIYFSYDVKMKEKGDIPEGYSVSREKKERFSLILESASTNQTSMYLCASSFYPGERIYEQYFGPGTRLTVT.

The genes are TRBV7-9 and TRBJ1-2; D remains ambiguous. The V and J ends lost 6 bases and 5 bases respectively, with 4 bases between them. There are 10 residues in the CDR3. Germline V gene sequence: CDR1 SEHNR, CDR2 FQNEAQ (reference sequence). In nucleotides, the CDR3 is TGTGCCAGCAGTCGGTATGGCTACACCTTC. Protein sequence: CASSRYGYTF.

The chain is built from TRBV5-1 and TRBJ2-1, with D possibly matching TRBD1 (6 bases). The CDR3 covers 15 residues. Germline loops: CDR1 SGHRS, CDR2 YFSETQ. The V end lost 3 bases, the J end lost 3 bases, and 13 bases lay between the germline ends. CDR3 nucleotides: TGCGCCAGCAGCTCACAGGGCGACTACTACAATGAGCAGTTCTTC. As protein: CASSSQGDYYNEQFF. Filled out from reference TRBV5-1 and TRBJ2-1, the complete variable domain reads KAGVTQTPRYLIKTRGQQVTLSCSPISGHRSVSWYQQTPGQGLQFLFEYFSETQRNKGNFPGRFSGRQFSNSRSEMNVSTLELGDSALYLCASSSQGDYYNEQFFGPGTRLTVL.

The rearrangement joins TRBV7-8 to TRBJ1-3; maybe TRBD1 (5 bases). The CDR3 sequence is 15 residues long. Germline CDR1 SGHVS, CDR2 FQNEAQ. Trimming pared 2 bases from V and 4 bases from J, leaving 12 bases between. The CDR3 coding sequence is TGTGCCAGCAGCTTAATGGACGGGGGGGGAAACACCATATATTTT. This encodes CASSLMDGGGNTIYF.

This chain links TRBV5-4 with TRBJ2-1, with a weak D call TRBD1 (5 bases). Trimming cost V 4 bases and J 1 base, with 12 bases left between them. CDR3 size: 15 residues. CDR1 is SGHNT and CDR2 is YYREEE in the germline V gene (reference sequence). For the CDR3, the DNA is TGTGCCAGCAGCCGTAAAGACAGTTCCTACAATGAGCAGTTCTTC. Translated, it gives CASSRKDSSYNEQFF.

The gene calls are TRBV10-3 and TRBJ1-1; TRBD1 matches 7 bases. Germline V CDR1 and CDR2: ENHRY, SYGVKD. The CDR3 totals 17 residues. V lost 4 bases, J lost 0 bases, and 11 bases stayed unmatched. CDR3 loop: CAISGGRGTAMNTEAFF. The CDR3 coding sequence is TGTGCCATCAGTGGAGGTCGGGGGACAGCCATGAACACTGAAGCTTTCTTT.

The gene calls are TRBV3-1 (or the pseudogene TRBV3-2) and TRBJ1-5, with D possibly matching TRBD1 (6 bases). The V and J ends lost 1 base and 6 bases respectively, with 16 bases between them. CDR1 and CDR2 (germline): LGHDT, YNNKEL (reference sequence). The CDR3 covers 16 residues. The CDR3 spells CASSQVPRGGCQPQHF. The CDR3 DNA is TGTGCCAGCAGCCAAGTACCCCGGGGGGGCTGTCAGCCCCAGCATTTT.

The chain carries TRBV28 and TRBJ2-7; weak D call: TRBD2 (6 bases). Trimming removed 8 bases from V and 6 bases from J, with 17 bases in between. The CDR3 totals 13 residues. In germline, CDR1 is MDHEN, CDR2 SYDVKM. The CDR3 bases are TGTGCCAGCGGAGGGGAGACTAGTTCCGAGCAGTACTTC. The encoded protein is CASGGETSSEQYF.

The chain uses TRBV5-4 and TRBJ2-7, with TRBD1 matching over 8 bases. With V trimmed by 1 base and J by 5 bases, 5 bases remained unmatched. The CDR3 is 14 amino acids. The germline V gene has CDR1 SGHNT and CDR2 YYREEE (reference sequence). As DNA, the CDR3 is TGTGCCAGCAGCTTGCGGACAGGGTTCAACGAGCAGTACTTC. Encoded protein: CASSLRTGFNEQYF.

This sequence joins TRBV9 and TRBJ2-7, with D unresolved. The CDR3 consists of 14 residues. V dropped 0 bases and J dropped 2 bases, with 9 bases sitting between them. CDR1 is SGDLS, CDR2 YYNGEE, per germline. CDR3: CASSVGILPYEQYF. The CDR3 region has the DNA TGTGCCAGCAGCGTAGGTATCCTTCCCTACGAGCAGTACTTC.

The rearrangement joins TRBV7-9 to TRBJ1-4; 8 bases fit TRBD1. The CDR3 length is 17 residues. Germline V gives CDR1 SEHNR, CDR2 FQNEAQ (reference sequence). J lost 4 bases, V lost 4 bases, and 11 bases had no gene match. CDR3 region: CASSSSRGQVFNEKLFF. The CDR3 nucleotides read TGTGCCAGCAGCTCGAGCAGGGGACAGGTCTTTAATGAAAAACTGTTTTTT.

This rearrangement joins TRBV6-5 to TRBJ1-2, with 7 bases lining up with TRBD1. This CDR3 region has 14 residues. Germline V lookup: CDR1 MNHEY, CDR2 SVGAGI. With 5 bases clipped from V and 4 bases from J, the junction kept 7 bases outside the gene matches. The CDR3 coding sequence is TGTGCCAGCAGTATCGGGACAGAAACCTATGGCTACACCTTC. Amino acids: CASSIGTETYGYTF.

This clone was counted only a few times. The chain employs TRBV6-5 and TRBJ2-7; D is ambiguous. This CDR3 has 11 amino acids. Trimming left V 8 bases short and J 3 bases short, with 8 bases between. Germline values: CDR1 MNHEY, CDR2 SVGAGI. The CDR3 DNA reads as TGTGCCAGCCTGGGCAGCTACGAGCAGTACTTC. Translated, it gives CASLGSYEQYF.

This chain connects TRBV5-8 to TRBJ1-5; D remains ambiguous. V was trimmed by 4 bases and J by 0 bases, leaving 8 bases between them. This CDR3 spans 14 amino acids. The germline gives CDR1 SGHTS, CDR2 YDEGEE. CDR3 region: CASSRLYSNQPQHF. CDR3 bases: TGTGCCAGCAGCCGACTCTATAGCAATCAGCCCCAGCATTTT.

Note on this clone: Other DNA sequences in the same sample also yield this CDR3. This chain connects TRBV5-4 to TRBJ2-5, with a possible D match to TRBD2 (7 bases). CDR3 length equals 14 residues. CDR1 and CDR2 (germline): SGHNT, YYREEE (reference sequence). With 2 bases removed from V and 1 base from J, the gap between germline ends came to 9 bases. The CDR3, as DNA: TGTGCCAGCAGCTTAGGGGGGGGCCAAGAGACCCAGTACTTC. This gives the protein CASSLGGGQETQYF.

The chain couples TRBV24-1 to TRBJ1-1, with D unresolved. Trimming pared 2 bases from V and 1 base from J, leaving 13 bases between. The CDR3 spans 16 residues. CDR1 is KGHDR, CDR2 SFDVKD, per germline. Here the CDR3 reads CATSDSLWRPNTEAFF. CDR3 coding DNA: TGTGCCACCAGTGATTCCTTGTGGAGGCCGAACACTGAAGCTTTCTTT.